What follows is one T cell receptor beta chain and its context. Germline loops: CDR1 SGHTA, CDR2 FQGNSA. J was trimmed by 2 bases and V by 3 bases; bases with no gene match: 3. The CDR3 has 15 amino acids. This sample was included in a study of blood T cell repertoires in COVID-19. Across the study: Samples of COVID-19 (acute and convalescent) were obtained from the United States, Italy and Spain. T cells, B-cell-depleted T cells, or PBMCs provided the cDNA or gDNA that served as material.

In the original processing: Using reference gene primer amplification, nucleated cell counts were estimated. TCRdb's table, derived via immunoSEQ multiplex PCR, lists solely in-frame clones and lacks some. V and J calls plus clone size are reproduced from that table; the DNA served to infer D and trimming. The table includes roughly 70,000 clones, around 90% detected once. The sample comprised peripheral blood. The TCR comes from a human donor in a cohort sampled during active COVID-19. The chain combines TRBV7-2 with TRBJ2-7, with 11 nucleotides matching TRBD2. Here the CDR3 reads CASSFASGGTYEQYF. DNA of the CDR3: TGTGCCAGCAGCTTTGCTAGCGGGGGGACCTACGAGCAGTACTTC.